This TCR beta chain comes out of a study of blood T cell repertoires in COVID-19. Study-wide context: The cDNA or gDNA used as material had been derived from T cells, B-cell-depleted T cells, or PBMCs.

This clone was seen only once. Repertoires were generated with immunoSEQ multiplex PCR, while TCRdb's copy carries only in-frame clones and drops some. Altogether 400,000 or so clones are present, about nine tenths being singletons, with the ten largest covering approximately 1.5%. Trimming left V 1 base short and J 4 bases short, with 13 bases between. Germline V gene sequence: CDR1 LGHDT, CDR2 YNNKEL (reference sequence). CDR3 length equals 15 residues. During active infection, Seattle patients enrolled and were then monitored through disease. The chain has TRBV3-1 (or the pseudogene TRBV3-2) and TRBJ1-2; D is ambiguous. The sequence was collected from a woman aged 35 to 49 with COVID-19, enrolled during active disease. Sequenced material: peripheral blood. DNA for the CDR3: TGTGCCAGCAGCCAAGTAGCCCGGCAGACCTATGGCTACACCTTC. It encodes CASSQVARQTYGYTF.